This TCR beta chain comes out of a study of human T cells and chemical hapten exposure. Whole-study context: Cases of alopecia areata, totalis or universalis occurred in a predominantly female patient group. Mainly, slight library volume differences in the pool made TCR yields vary.

Time point here: patch test 1, 2 weeks after DPC sensitization. The treatment is: therapeutic diphenylcyclopropenone sensitization with weekly scalp DPC. The starting material, unfractionated whole blood, was used for total RNA extraction. J gave up 4 bases and V 2 bases, and 6 bases lay outside the gene matches. Germline V gene sequence: CDR1 SGDLS, CDR2 YYNGEE. CDR3 size: 14 residues. Study-level results: Among expanded TCRs, significantly more large CDR3 similarity clusters formed than among controls.

This clonotype showed up just a few times. As yet, its antigen is unknown. TCRdb passed the RACE reads through MiXCR, listing each CDR3 protein once. The sample holds 65,000 to 85,000 distinct CDR3 sequences; about 9.3% are singletons and the top ten take around 1.5%. This clonotype was obtained from a woman between 50 and 59 years old with alopecia areata. Some clones in this sample may be carry-over from other donors' samples. This rearrangement joins TRBV9 to TRBJ2-7; TRBD2 matches 7 bases. The specimen was whole blood, collected in connection with sensitization to the hapten diphenylcyclopropenone (DPC). The CDR3 nucleotides read TGTGCCAGCAGCGTCACCGGGACTACATACGAGCAGTACTTC. Protein product: CASSVTGTTYEQYF.